This entry is about one T cell receptor (beta chain). As yet, its antigen is unknown. This record belongs to a study of cytomegalovirus exposure and HLA in healthy donors. The study's findings and limits: In a later analysis, TCR beta V- and J-gene trimming showed a link to a missense DCLRE1C variant.

V lost 1 base, J lost 2 bases, and 3 bases stayed unmatched. The germline CDR1 and CDR2 sequences are SGHRS and YFSETQ. This CDR3 region has 15 residues. It was with 60 Vbeta and 13 Jbeta primers that the PCR ran. Measured with immunoSEQ multiplex PCR; TCRdb has only the in-frame clones, and not every one. The sample holds some 150,000 clones, over 60% seen once. Sample: PBMCs. The chain combines TRBV5-1 with TRBJ1-5; 7 bases agree with TRBD1. This clonotype was obtained from a female donor in good health and CMV-seropositive. In DNA, the CDR3 is TGCGCCAGCAGCTTGACAGGGGCGGGCAATCAGCCCCAGCATTTT. The encoded protein is CASSLTGAGNQPQHF.